The 30 T cell receptor beta chains in this list originate from one sample, sequenced in a study of blood T cell repertoires in COVID-19. The data were produced by immunoSEQ multiplex PCR, yet TCRdb's version contains in-frame clones alone and is incomplete. Seen here are 100,000 to 150,000 clones, roughly 90% observed once, and the top ten hold approximately 8.1%. Source material: peripheral blood. The source is a man in his fifties or sixties with acute or convalescent COVID-19.

V usage is TRBV7-9 and J usage is TRBJ1-1; D possibly corresponds to TRBD1 (5 bases). Germline lookup yields CDR1 SEHNR and CDR2 FQNEAQ (reference sequence). V was cut by 1 base and J by 4 bases, with 13 bases left in between. This CDR3 comprises 15 residues. In DNA, the CDR3 is TGTGCCAGCAGCTTAGTTCTAGGGGTTTTCACTGAAGCTTTCTTT. It specifies CASSLVLGVFTEAFF.

The J gene is TRBJ1-2, the V gene TRBV11-3; D uncertain. Per germline, CDR1 SGHNT and CDR2 YENEEA. Trimming took 1 base from V and 4 from J, leaving 13 bases between them. There are 15 residues in the CDR3. Here the CDR3 reads CASSLVGGKPYGYTF. The CDR3, as DNA: TGTGCCAGCAGCTTAGTAGGAGGGAAGCCCTATGGCTACACCTTC.

The chain employs TRBV9 and TRBJ2-1; weak D call: TRBD2 (5 bases). Looked up from germline, CDR1 is SGDLS and CDR2 is YYNGEE. The CDR3 has 15 residues. V was cut by 2 bases and J by 6 bases, with 15 bases left in between. The CDR3 is CASSVQLGGFNEQFF. Written as DNA, the CDR3 is TGTGCCAGCAGCGTCCAATTAGGAGGATTCAATGAGCAGTTCTTC.

The CDR3 sequence: CASSYSSGGYTF. The CDR3 DNA is TGTGCCAGCAGTTACTCGAGCGGTGGCTACACCTTC. The chain combines TRBV6-2 or TRBV6-3 with TRBJ1-2; D is unresolved. Deletions cut 0 bases from V and 7 bases from J, with 6 bases between. Germline values: CDR1 MNHEY, CDR2 SVGEGT. The CDR3 is 12 residues long.

This sequence joins TRBV2 and TRBJ1-1, with D unclear. Germline CDR1 SNHLY, CDR2 FYNNEI. The CDR3 is made up of 13 amino acids. The V end lost 8 bases, the J end lost 4 bases, and 14 bases lay between the germline ends. The CDR3, as DNA: TGTGCCAGCCGGCCAGTGGGAGGCACTGAAGCTTTCTTT. This encodes CASRPVGGTEAFF.

This clone occurred many times. CDR3 protein: CASMREKLFF. DNA for the CDR3: TGTGCCAGCATGAGAGAAAAACTGTTTTTT. V and J are TRBV6-5 and TRBJ1-4; unclear D gene. The V gene lost 7 bases and the J gene lost 8 bases, with 5 bases spanning the gap. CDR1 and CDR2 (germline): MNHEY, SVGAGI. CDR3 length equals 10 residues.

The genes are TRBV30 and TRBJ1-5; TRBD1 matches 11 bases. CDR3 length equals 14 residues. Germline-derived CDR1 and CDR2 are GTSNPN and SVGIG (reference sequence). The V gene end was trimmed by 5 bases and the J gene end by 1 base; junction bases not matched to a gene: 1. This CDR3 is CAWGTGGSNQPQHF. The CDR3, as DNA: TGTGCCTGGGGGACAGGGGGAAGCAATCAGCCCCAGCATTTT.

This chain joins TRBV7-2 and TRBJ1-1, with TRBD1 matching 7 bases. The CDR3 loop spans 14 amino acids. Per germline, CDR1 SGHTA and CDR2 FQGNSA. The J segment lost 0 bases and the V segment lost 5 bases, leaving 3 bases of the junction unmatched. The CDR3: CASSTGQLNTEAFF. The DNA of the CDR3 is TGTGCCAGCAGCACGGGACAGCTGAACACTGAAGCTTTCTTT.

CDR3 loop: CASSLPRRQGAYNEQFF. The CDR3 DNA follows: TGTGCCAGCAGCTTACCTAGGAGACAGGGGGCCTACAATGAGCAGTTCTTC. This chain links TRBV7-9 with TRBJ2-1; 9 positions match TRBD1. The CDR3 contains 17 residues. Germline values: CDR1 SEHNR, CDR2 FQNEAQ (reference sequence). Trimming at V came to 2 bases and at J to 2 bases, leaving 7 bases not matched to a gene.

CDR3 DNA: TGCAGCGGGGGACAGGGCGACTACGAGCAGTACTTC. Its protein is CSGGQGDYEQYF. The rearrangement joins TRBV29-1 to TRBJ2-7; TRBD1 matches 9 bases. Losses at the gene ends were 7 bases for V and 3 bases for J; bases not matched to a gene: 4. The germline gives CDR1 SQVTM, CDR2 ANQGSEA. This CDR3 comprises 12 residues.

The CDR3 bases are TGTGCCAGCAGCCTCGCGAACACCGGGGAGCTGTTTTTT. Translating gives CASSLANTGELFF. The chain is built from TRBV28 and TRBJ2-2, with D hard to call. Trimming took off 6 bases at V and 0 bases at J, with 5 bases between the two ends. This CDR3 spans 13 amino acids. Germline CDR1 is MDHEN and CDR2 is SYDVKM.

This chain uses TRBV3-1 (or the pseudogene TRBV3-2) with TRBJ2-2, with D uncertain. V lost 0 bases and J 8 bases, leaving 13 bases between the germline ends. The CDR3 contains 15 residues. Germline values: CDR1 LGHDT, CDR2 YNNKEL (reference sequence). CDR3 DNA sequence: TGTGCCAGCAGCCAAGATCTTCTAGAGGTTGGGGAGCTGTTTTTT. Its translation is CASSQDLLEVGELFF.

The chain links TRBV5-1 to TRBJ1-1; 11 bases are shared with TRBD1. There are 14 residues in the CDR3. The germline V gene encodes CDR1 SGHRS and CDR2 YFSETQ. Losses at the gene ends were 1 base for V and 8 bases for J; bases not matched to a gene: 4. The CDR3: CASSLRGQGEEAFF. CDR3 DNA sequence: TGCGCCAGCAGCTTGAGGGGACAGGGGGAAGAAGCTTTCTTT.

This chain joins TRBV2 and TRBJ2-1; D is unresolved. CDR1 is SNHLY and CDR2 is FYNNEI in the germline V gene. V lost 6 bases and J lost 3, with 3 bases in between. The CDR3 totals 11 residues. CDR3 in DNA: TGTGCCAGCAGCTTCTACAATGAGCAGTTCTTC. Translating gives CASSFYNEQFF. The whole variable domain, remainder taken from reference TRBV2 and TRBJ2-1, is EPEVTQTPSHQVTQMGQEVILRCVPISNHLYFYWYRQILGQKVEFLVSFYNNEISEKSEIFDDQFSVERPDGSNFTLKIRSTKLEDSAMYFCASSFYNEQFFGPGTRLTVL.

The chain carries TRBV19 and TRBJ2-3; perhaps TRBD2 as D (6 bases). V was cut by 4 bases and J by 4 bases, with 18 bases left in between. This CDR3 has 16 residues. CDR1 and CDR2 (germline): LNHDA, SQIVND (reference sequence). CDR3 in DNA: TGTGCCAGTAGTACCCCGGGCGCGGGATCCCCAGATACGCAGTATTTT. It is translated as CASSTPGAGSPDTQYF.

The V call is TRBV28, the J call TRBJ1-1; 7 bases match TRBD1. J lost 1 base, V lost 7 bases, and 9 bases had no gene match. CDR1 MDHEN and CDR2 SYDVKM come from the germline V gene. The CDR3 is made up of 15 amino acids. CDR3 loop: CASTLLGTANTEAFF. The CDR3 nucleotides are TGTGCCAGCACCTTGCTTGGGACAGCGAACACTGAAGCTTTCTTT.

This chain joins TRBV6-6 and TRBJ1-5, with D possibly being TRBD1 (6 bases). Trimming took off 7 bases at V and 4 bases at J, with 8 bases between the two ends. Germline V gene lookup returns CDR1 MNHNY and CDR2 SVGAGI (reference sequence). The CDR3 consists of 12 residues. CDR3 protein: CASTTGNQPQHF. For the CDR3, the DNA is TGTGCCAGCACCACAGGGAATCAGCCCCAGCATTTT.

The chain uses TRBV6-4 and TRBJ2-1, with 11 bases matching TRBD2. Germline V CDR1 and CDR2: MRHNA, SNTAGT. After removal of 3 bases from V and 8 bases from J, the junction contained 9 bases not matched to a gene. The CDR3 has 16 residues. CDR3 region: CASSDTSGSLVDEQFF. In nucleotides, the CDR3 is TGTGCCAGCAGTGATACTAGCGGGAGTCTTGTGGATGAGCAGTTCTTC.

The chain joins TRBV18 to TRBJ1-1, with 7 bases lining up with TRBD1. CDR1 and CDR2 from the germline V gene are KGHSH and LQKENI. V shed 4 bases, J shed 2 bases, and the junction held 7 bases outside the gene matches. This CDR3 spans 15 amino acids. The CDR3 sequence is CASSQGTVDNTEAFF. The CDR3, as DNA: TGTGCCAGCTCACAAGGGACAGTGGATAACACTGAAGCTTTCTTT.

The V and J genes are TRBV5-1 and TRBJ2-1; 8 bases map to TRBD2. The germline V gene encodes CDR1 SGHRS and CDR2 YFSETQ. The ends lost 0 bases at V and 4 bases at J; junction bases unmatched: 3. The CDR3 extends over 15 amino acids. CDR3 bases: TGCGCCAGCAGCTTGGGCCAGCGGGGGTACAATGAGCAGTTCTTC. As protein: CASSLGQRGYNEQFF.

This clone was detected only a few times. The chain recombines TRBV5-1 with TRBJ1-2, with TRBD1 matching 7 bases. Germline CDR1 reads SGHRS; CDR2 reads YFSETQ. The CDR3 runs to 14 residues. J lost 2 bases, V lost 6 bases, and 7 bases had no gene match. The DNA of the CDR3 is TGCGCCAGCAACGCAGGGGGTTACAACTATGGCTACACCTTC. It specifies CASNAGGYNYGYTF.

This chain connects TRBV30 to TRBJ1-3, with 10 positions matching TRBD1. V lost 2 bases to trimming and J lost 4 bases; unmatched junction nucleotides: 5. Germline V lookup: CDR1 GTSNPN, CDR2 SVGIG (reference sequence). CDR3 length: 15 amino acids. The CDR3 sequence is CAWSTGTGVGNTIYF. For the CDR3, the DNA is TGTGCCTGGAGTACCGGGACAGGGGTAGGAAACACCATATATTTT.

The chain is built from TRBV5-6 and TRBJ1-6, with D unresolved. This CDR3 contains 16 residues. The V end was cut by 0 bases, the J end by 5 bases, with 12 bases between. Germline CDR1 is SGHDT and CDR2 is YYEEEE. CDR3 coding DNA: TGTGCCAGCAGCTTGGTTGGGAGGACGGATAATTCACCCCTCCACTTT. This codes for CASSLVGRTDNSPLHF.

The V call is TRBV3-1 (or the pseudogene TRBV3-2), the J call TRBJ2-2; D ambiguous. The CDR3 is 14 residues long. Between the trimmed V and J ends, which lost 0 bases and 2 bases, there was a span of 4 bases. The V gene's germline CDR1 is LGHDT and CDR2 YNNKEL (reference sequence). The DNA for the CDR3 is TGTGCCAGCAGCCAAGATCATAACACCGGGGAGCTGTTTTTT. This gives the protein CASSQDHNTGELFF.

This rearrangement joins TRBV24-1 to TRBJ1-2; D remains ambiguous. Germline V gene sequence: CDR1 KGHDR, CDR2 SFDVKD. The CDR3 consists of 16 residues. V dropped 3 bases and J dropped 3 bases, with 16 bases sitting between them. The CDR3 reads CATSDPSTRGDYGYTF. DNA for the CDR3: TGTGCCACCAGTGATCCTTCGACGCGGGGTGACTATGGCTACACCTTC.

This chain joins TRBV5-6 and TRBJ2-2; 13 nucleotides line up with TRBD2. Germline CDR1 is SGHDT and CDR2 is YYEEEE. The CDR3 is made up of 15 amino acids. Trimming removed 7 bases from V and 5 bases from J; junction bases left unmatched: 5. CDR3: CASRWTSGGTGELFF. The CDR3 DNA is TGTGCCAGCCGTTGGACTAGCGGGGGAACCGGGGAGCTGTTTTTT.

The rearrangement uses TRBV29-1 and TRBJ2-7, with 8 nucleotides matching TRBD1. The germline V gene has CDR1 SQVTM and CDR2 ANQGSEA. J lost 2 bases, V lost 5 bases, and 5 bases had no gene match. The CDR3 is made up of 13 amino acids. CDR3 protein: CSVSQGGAYEQYF. CDR3 DNA sequence: TGCAGCGTTTCACAGGGGGGAGCCTACGAGCAGTACTTC.

The chain recombines TRBV5-8 with TRBJ2-7; a possible D gene is TRBD2 (5 bases). The CDR3 is 15 amino acids. Germline-derived CDR1 and CDR2 are SGHTS and YDEGEE. Trimming took 0 bases from V and 7 from J, leaving 17 bases between them. CDR3: CASSLAGKALGEQYF. The CDR3 region has the DNA TGTGCCAGCAGCTTGGCGGGGAAAGCCTTGGGGGAGCAGTACTTC. Full variable domain (missing parts from reference TRBV5-8 and TRBJ2-7): EAGVTQSPTHLIKTRGQQATLRCSPISGHTSVYWYQQALGLGLQFLLWYDEGEERNRGNFPPRFSGRQFPNYSSELNVNALELEDSALYLCASSLAGKALGEQYFGPGTRLTVT.

V and J are TRBV5-1 and TRBJ1-5; D is ambiguous. Trimming removed 4 bases at V and 3 bases at J, with 11 bases between. This CDR3 is built from 14 residues. Per the germline V gene, CDR1 is SGHRS and CDR2 is YFSETQ. CDR3: CASSPDGINQPQHF. The CDR3 DNA reads TGCGCCAGCAGCCCGGACGGGATCAATCAGCCCCAGCATTTT.

The V call is TRBV6-5, the J call TRBJ1-1, with 9 bases identical to TRBD1. The CDR3 has 12 residues. V lost 4 bases, J lost 11 bases, and 5 bases stayed unmatched. Germline-derived CDR1 and CDR2 are MNHEY and SVGAGI. The chain's CDR3 is CASSSWTGVAFF. The CDR3 DNA is TGTGCCAGCAGTTCTTGGACAGGGGTTGCTTTCTTT.